These 26 T cell receptor beta chains were all obtained from the same sample, sequenced in a study of early T cells in non-severe SARS-CoV-2 infection. TCRdb re-analysed the 5' RACE reads in MiXCR, keeping a single row per CDR3 protein. The sample includes about 49,000 distinct CDR3 sequences, roughly 10% of them seen just once. Sequencing was carried out using whole blood. Receptors were obtained from an adult who was a healthcare worker with PCR-confirmed SARS-CoV-2 infection or an uninfected control (not recorded which).

To note about this clonotype: This may be a read error: a much more frequent sequence differs by one nucleotide. The V and J genes are TRBV19 and TRBJ2-2; 10 nucleotides agree with TRBD2. This CDR3 comprises 19 residues. Germline V gene data show CDR1 as LNHDA and CDR2 as SQIVND (reference sequence). CDR3 in amino acids: CASSILSGRAVRIDGEQFF. The DNA for the CDR3 is TGTGCCAGTAGTATCCTCAGCGGGAGGGCCGTTCGGATTGACGGGGAGCAGTTTTTT.

This clonotype appeared a few times. One end of the junction fails to match germline, which may point to a read error. The genes are TRBV7-2 and TRBJ1-2, with a weak D call TRBD1 (5 bases). The V gene's germline CDR1 is SGHTA and CDR2 FQGNSA. There are 15 residues in the CDR3. The CDR3 DNA reads as TGTGCCAGCAACTTAGAAAGGGGACCTTACTATGGCTACACCTTC. Translated, it gives CASNLERGPYYGYTF.

The chain uses TRBV7-9 and TRBJ2-2; D remains unclear. The CDR3 contains 15 residues. V lost 1 base, J lost 4 bases, and 10 bases lay in between. In germline, CDR1 is SEHNR, CDR2 FQNEAQ (reference sequence). The CDR3 loop reads CASSLGPTRTGELFF. DNA of the CDR3: TGTGCCAGCAGCTTAGGCCCTACACGCACCGGGGAGCTGTTTTTT. The variable domain in full, completed from reference TRBV7-9 and TRBJ2-2, reads DTGVSQNPRHKITKRGQNVTFRCDPISEHNRLYWYRQTLGQGPEFLTYFQNEAQLEKSRLLSDRFSAERPKGSFSTLEIQRTEQGDSAMYLCASSLGPTRTGELFFGEGSRLTVL.

This clonotype was counted a few times. The V call is TRBV7-8, the J call TRBJ2-3, with TRBD2 as a possible D gene (5 bases). This CDR3 region has 15 residues. Trimming took 5 bases from V and 3 from J, leaving 15 bases between them. Germline loops: CDR1 SGHVS, CDR2 FQNEAQ. The CDR3 loop reads CASSPPGLRTDTQYF. The CDR3 DNA reads TGTGCCAGCAGCCCTCCGGGGTTAAGGACAGATACGCAGTATTTT.

The rearrangement uses TRBV19 and TRBJ1-4; D remains ambiguous. V was trimmed by 5 bases and J by 4 bases, leaving 14 bases between them. The CDR3 sequence is 15 residues long. The germline CDR1 and CDR2 sequences are LNHDA and SQIVND (reference sequence). CDR3 region: CASSQEAAFNEKLFF. DNA of the CDR3: TGTGCCAGTAGTCAAGAGGCTGCCTTTAATGAAAAACTGTTTTTT.

This clonotype was counted between two and nine times. This rearrangement joins TRBV21-1 to TRBJ1-1. TRBV21-1 has pseudogene status. This CDR3 has 14 residues. The CDR3 nucleotides are TGTGCCAGCAGCAACGGGCAGGAGAACACTGAAGCTTTCTTT. Encoded protein: CASSNGQENTEAFF.

This clonotype was observed at least ten times. The chain employs TRBV28 and TRBJ1-1, with D possibly TRBD1 on 6 matching bases. Germline V gene sequence: CDR1 MDHEN, CDR2 SYDVKM. V lost 7 bases to trimming and J lost 2 bases, with 17 bases between them. The CDR3 extends over 15 amino acids. For the CDR3, the DNA is TGTGCCAGCAACTCCCCGGGGGGCGTTAACACTGAAGCTTTCTTT. As protein: CASNSPGGVNTEAFF.

This clonotype was found many times. This chain links TRBV18 with TRBJ1-1; D gene uncertain. The CDR3 sequence is 13 residues long. Between the trimmed V and J ends, which lost 4 bases and 6 bases, there was a span of 12 bases. The germline gives CDR1 KGHSH, CDR2 LQKENI. In DNA, the CDR3 is TGTGCCAGCTCACTGGGGTTTAAGGCTGAAGCTTTCTTT. As protein: CASSLGFKAEAFF.

The V gene is TRBV2, the J gene TRBJ1-1, with D unresolved. Germline-derived CDR1 and CDR2 are SNHLY and FYNNEI. V lost 2 bases and J 6 bases, leaving 10 bases between the germline ends. This CDR3 is built from 13 residues. The CDR3 is CASSEMGRSEAFF. DNA for the CDR3: TGTGCCAGCAGTGAAATGGGCAGGTCTGAAGCTTTCTTT.

V is TRBV29-1 and J is TRBJ2-6, with D unclear. V lost 3 bases to trimming and J lost 0 bases, with 6 bases between them. This CDR3 spans 14 amino acids. Germline V lookup: CDR1 SQVTM, CDR2 ANQGSEA. CDR3: CSVDGSSGANVLTF. The CDR3 region has the DNA TGCAGCGTTGACGGAAGCTCTGGGGCCAACGTCCTGACTTTC.

The sample holds many counts of this clonotype. The chain is built from TRBV24-1 and TRBJ1-2, with TRBD1 as a possible D gene (5 bases). CDR3 length: 15 amino acids. V was trimmed by 3 bases and J by 6 bases, leaving 16 bases between them. Germline V gene lookup returns CDR1 KGHDR and CDR2 SFDVKD. The CDR3 here is CATSDLRSPGDGYTF. The CDR3 nucleotides are TGTGCCACCAGTGATCTACGGTCCCCGGGGGATGGCTACACCTTC.

The chain carries TRBV6-2 or TRBV6-3 and TRBJ2-7; a weak D match, TRBD1 (5 bases). The V end was cut by 0 bases, the J end by 12 bases, with 12 bases between. The CDR3 runs 12 residues. Germline-derived CDR1 and CDR2 are MNHEY and SVGEGT. The CDR3 region has the DNA TGTGCCAGCAGTTACTCCCGACAGAAATCGTACTTC. Translated: CASSYSRQKSYF.

This clonotype occurred a few times. The chain uses TRBV10-3 and TRBJ2-7; TRBD2 is a possible D gene (6 bases). The CDR3 spans 14 residues. CDR1 and CDR2 (germline): ENHRY, SYGVKD. Trimming removed 4 bases from V and 2 bases from J, with 12 bases in between. In DNA form, the CDR3 reads TGTGCCATCAGTGTTGGGGGGTCAGCCTACGAGCAGTACTTC. As protein: CAISVGGSAYEQYF.

This clonotype was recorded at least ten times. The rearrangement joins TRBV4-1 to TRBJ2-1; D not certain. Per the germline V gene, CDR1 is MGHRA and CDR2 is YSYEKL. V lost 5 bases to trimming and J lost 0 bases, with 11 bases between them. This CDR3 comprises 15 residues. Here the CDR3 DNA reads TGCGCCAGCAGCGGAAGCGCGGTCTCCTACAATGAGCAGTTCTTC. Its protein product is CASSGSAVSYNEQFF.

A remark on this clonotype: Because the CDR3 is missing its conserved closing phenylalanine or tryptophan, this is likely a read error. The chain combines TRBV2 with TRBJ2-3; TRBD1 matches at 9 bases. Germline V CDR1 and CDR2: SNHLY, FYNNEI. V shed 6 bases and J 1 base; nucleotides not matched to a gene: 2. The CDR3 length is 14 residues. The CDR3 DNA reads TGTGCCAGCAGAGACAGGGGGGGCACAGATACGCAGTATCTT. It translates to CASRDRGGTDTQYL.

The chain is built from TRBV3-1 and TRBJ2-7, with 10 nucleotides matching TRBD1. V gave up 7 bases and J gave up 7 bases; unmatched junction bases: 13. The CDR3 sequence is 15 residues long. CDR1 is LGHDT and CDR2 is YNNKEL in the germline V gene (reference sequence). The CDR3 here is CASKLTGGGSREQYF. Written as DNA, the CDR3 is TGTGCCAGCAAACTGACAGGGGGCGGTAGTCGGGAGCAGTACTTC.

The rearrangement links TRBV9 to TRBJ1-1; D unclear. Per germline, CDR1 SGDLS and CDR2 YYNGEE. The CDR3 totals 14 residues. The V end was cut by 5 bases, the J end by 0 bases, with 11 bases between. This chain's CDR3 is CASRTGNMNTEAFF. CDR3 DNA: TGTGCCAGCAGAACCGGGAATATGAACACTGAAGCTTTCTTT.

This clonotype was observed at least ten times. The chain combines TRBV2 with TRBJ2-3; 7 bases match TRBD1. The junction had 5 bases not matched to a gene; V was cut back by 7 bases and J by 4 bases. Germline CDR1 SNHLY, CDR2 FYNNEI. The CDR3 spans 13 residues. CDR3 sequence (DNA): TGTGCCAGCATGACGCAGGGGGCAGATACGCAGTATTTT. Protein sequence: CASMTQGADTQYF.

In this sample, this clonotype turned up many times. The chain has TRBV5-1 and TRBJ1-2, with TRBD1 identical over 7 bases. CDR1 and CDR2 from the germline V gene are SGHRS and YFSETQ. CDR3 length: 12 residues. V shed 4 bases and J 4 bases; nucleotides not matched to a gene: 1. The CDR3 DNA sequence: TGCGCCAGCAGCAGGGACAGCTATGGCTACACCTTC. Protein: CASSRDSYGYTF. Based on the CDR3 plus reference TRBV5-1 and TRBJ1-2, the full variable domain is KAGVTQTPRYLIKTRGQQVTLSCSPISGHRSVSWYQQTPGQGLQFLFEYFSETQRNKGNFPGRFSGRQFSNSRSEMNVSTLELGDSALYLCASSRDSYGYTFGSGTRLTVV.

This clonotype was seen at least ten times. The CDR3 bases are TGTGCCAGCAGTCCCCGCAGGGGGTCTAATGAAAAACTGTTTTTT. Translating it yields CASSPRRGSNEKLFF. V gene TRBV27 combines with J gene TRBJ1-4; 7 bases agree with TRBD1. The V gene end was trimmed by 5 bases and the J gene end by 3 bases; junction bases not matched to a gene: 6. Germline V gene sequence: CDR1 MNHEY, CDR2 SMNVEV (reference sequence). CDR3 size: 15 residues.

The table lists this clonotype with many counts. The CDR3 DNA follows: TGTGCCAGCATTGGAACGAAAAATTCTGGAAACACCATATATTTT. This translates into CASIGTKNSGNTIYF. The chain uses TRBV7-9 and TRBJ1-3; D is undetermined. V dropped 7 bases and J dropped 1 base, with 14 bases sitting between them. The CDR3 runs to 15 residues. Germline values: CDR1 SEHNR, CDR2 FQNEAQ (reference sequence).

Only a few counts were recorded for this clonotype. V usage is TRBV18 and J usage is TRBJ2-1; a weak D match, TRBD2 (5 bases). With 6 bases removed from V and 8 bases from J, the gap between germline ends came to 20 bases. The CDR3 has 15 amino acids. Germline CDR1 is KGHSH and CDR2 is LQKENI. CDR3 sequence (DNA): TGTGCCAGCTCGCCGGCAGGACTCTCATGGGATGAGCAGTTCTTC. Translation: CASSPAGLSWDEQFF. The variable domain in full, with the rest retrieved from reference TRBV18 and TRBJ2-1, is NAGVMQNPRHLVRRRGQEARLRCSPMKGHSHVYWYRQLPEEGLKFMVYLQKENIIDESGMPKERFSAEFPKEGPSILRIQQVVRGDSAAYFCASSPAGLSWDEQFFGPGTRLTVL.

This chain links TRBV5-4 with TRBJ2-5; no definite D call. V lost 2 bases, J lost 5 bases, and 4 bases lay in between. The CDR3 is 11 amino acids. Germline CDR1 SGHNT, CDR2 YYREEE (reference sequence). CDR3 in DNA: TGTGCCAGCAGCTTATGGGAGACCCAGTACTTC. Protein product: CASSLWETQYF.

This clonotype was detected a few times. The rearrangement joins TRBV6-1 to TRBJ2-1; D call uncertain. Per the germline V gene, CDR1 is MNHNS and CDR2 is SASEGT. This CDR3 comprises 13 residues. Trimming took off 2 bases at V and 6 bases at J, with 8 bases between the two ends. The CDR3 bases are TGTGCCAGCAGTGAATCCTGGGGCAATGAGCAGTTCTTC. Its translation: CASSESWGNEQFF.

This clonotype showed up just a few times. Here the CDR3 reads CASSQVWSSRPSTDTQYF. CDR3 nucleotides: TGCGCCAGCAGCCAAGTCTGGTCGAGCAGACCTAGCACAGATACGCAGTATTTT. The rearrangement joins TRBV4-1 to TRBJ2-3; D ambiguous. The length of the CDR3 is 18 residues. In germline, CDR1 is MGHRA, CDR2 YSYEKL. V dropped 1 base and J dropped 0 bases, with 17 bases sitting between them.

Only a few counts were recorded for this clonotype. The gene calls are TRBV5-4 and TRBJ2-3; D gene ambiguous. V lost 2 bases, J lost 0 bases, and 13 bases lay in between. CDR1 is SGHNT, CDR2 YYREEE, per germline (reference sequence). The CDR3 totals 16 residues. The CDR3 nucleotides are TGTGCCAGCAGCTTAAATCCCCTGTCTAGCACAGATACGCAGTATTTT. As protein: CASSLNPLSSTDTQYF.